This paragraph covers one T cell receptor (beta chain) sequence. Antigen: not known. Incorporated into the TCR beta cDNA libraries were unique molecular identifiers, which served to reduce PCR and sequencing biases. TCRdb recomputed calls from the PCR reads with MiXCR, one row per CDR3 protein. The sample includes about 500,000 distinct CDR3 sequences, around 40% of them seen just once. The sample belongs to a study of post-analysis software for immune sequencing data. General observations from the study: Controls showed lower frequencies than patients for five or six TRBV segments, and TRBV5-6, TRBV5-1 and TRBV20-1 were among these.

The CDR3 has 14 residues. Deletions cut 4 bases from V and 2 bases from J, with 12 bases between. CDR1 and CDR2 from the germline V gene are MNHEY and SMNVEV (reference sequence). The chain joins TRBV27 to TRBJ2-7; a weak D match, TRBD2 (5 bases). Sequenced input: blood. This clonotype was obtained from a girl aged 5 to 17 with multiple sclerosis. The CDR3 sequence: CASSYSGITYEQYF. The CDR3 DNA follows: TGTGCCAGCAGTTATTCCGGGATCACCTACGAGCAGTACTTC.